The next 26 T cell receptor beta chains were all read from a single sample in a study of glioma-infiltrating T cells after dendritic cell vaccination. The assay was immunoSEQ multiplex PCR, and TCRdb's table has in-frame clones only and misses some. The data show roughly 100,000 clones, with more than 80% seen just once and less than 15% held by the top ten. The sample in question was blood, obtained before dendritic cell vaccination. The receptors derive from a human donor with glioblastoma.

The chain combines TRBV5-1 with TRBJ1-6; no clear D. CDR1 and CDR2 (germline): SGHRS, YFSETQ. The CDR3 contains 14 residues. The V and J ends lost 0 bases and 8 bases respectively, with 9 bases between them. CDR3 protein: CASSLAAGDSPLHF. In DNA, the CDR3 is TGCGCCAGCAGCTTGGCCGCGGGAGATTCACCCCTCCACTTT.

In its sample, this clone was seen once. The V gene is TRBV7-3, the J gene TRBJ1-1, with TRBD1 identical over 7 bases. Germline V gives CDR1 SGHTA, CDR2 FQGTGA. With 5 bases clipped from V and 0 bases from J, the junction kept 3 bases outside the gene matches. The CDR3 spans 14 residues. The CDR3 loop reads CASSPDRMNTEAFF. As DNA, the CDR3 is TGTGCCAGCAGCCCGGACAGGATGAACACTGAAGCTTTCTTT. Drawing the rest from reference TRBV7-3 and TRBJ1-1, the complete variable domain is GAGVSQTPSNKVTEKGKYVELRCDPISGHTALYWYRQSLGQGPEFLIYFQGTGAADDSGLPNDRFFAVRPEGSVSTLKIQRTERGDSAVYLCASSPDRMNTEAFFGQGTRLTVV.

The chain couples TRBV12-5 to TRBJ2-1, with 11 positions matching TRBD2. The CDR3 covers 16 residues. V lost 2 bases to trimming and J lost 3 bases; unmatched junction nucleotides: 3. Germline lookup yields CDR1 LGHNT and CDR2 FRNRAP. CDR3 DNA sequence: TGTGCTAGTGGTTTGCGACTAGCGGGGAGCTACAATGAGCAGTTCTTC. Its protein is CASGLRLAGSYNEQFF.

The chain has TRBV30 and TRBJ2-3; 12 positions agree with TRBD2. This CDR3 is built from 17 residues. CDR1 is GTSNPN and CDR2 is SVGIG in the germline V gene (reference sequence). With V trimmed by 2 bases and J by 1 base, 7 bases remained unmatched. The DNA for the CDR3 is TGTGCCTGGAGTCCCTCCAGGACTAGCGGGGGCACAGATACGCAGTATTTT. Translating gives CAWSPSRTSGGTDTQYF.

The chain employs TRBV30 and TRBJ2-3; perhaps TRBD2 as D (5 bases). This CDR3 contains 14 residues. The V gene's germline CDR1 is GTSNPN and CDR2 SVGIG (reference sequence). Trimming took off 3 bases at V and 8 bases at J, with 18 bases between the two ends. The CDR3 nucleotides are TGTGCCTGGAGCCCTAACGGGGATCGGGGTACGCAGTATTTT. Translating it yields CAWSPNGDRGTQYF. The full variable domain, in which reference TRBV30 and TRBJ2-3 provide the parts outside the CDR3, is SQTIHQWPATLVQPVGSPLSLECTVEGTSNPNLYWYRQAAGRGLQLLFYSVGIGQISSEVPQNLSASRPQDRQFILSSKKLLLSDSGFYLCAWSPNGDRGTQYFGPGTRLTVL.

V gene TRBV13 combines with J gene TRBJ1-6; 8 nucleotides align to TRBD1. The V segment lost 6 bases and the J segment 7 bases; nucleotides outside the gene matches: 5. CDR1 and CDR2 (germline): PRHDT, FYEKMQ (reference sequence). This CDR3 has 14 residues. This CDR3 is CASSEGQGNSPLHF. In DNA, the CDR3 is TGTGCCAGCAGTGAAGGACAGGGAAATTCACCCCTCCACTTT. Variable domain in full (rest from reference TRBV13 and TRBJ1-6): AAGVIQSPRHLIKEKRETATLKCYPIPRHDTVYWYQQGPGQDPQFLISFYEKMQSDKGSIPDRFSAQQFSDYHSELNMSSLELGDSALYFCASSEGQGNSPLHFGNGTRLTVT.

J is TRBJ1-6 and V is TRBV10-2, with a possible D match to TRBD1 (5 bases). The CDR3 covers 15 residues. Trimming shortened V by 3 bases and J by 9 bases, and 15 bases separated the two germline ends. The germline V gene has CDR1 WSHSY and CDR2 SAAADI. The CDR3 DNA reads TGCGCCAGCAGTGACGTCGGGGGTGATGGTTCACCCCTCCACTTT. Amino acids: CASSDVGGDGSPLHF.

In regard to this clone: The junction does not match germline at one end; this may be a read error. DNA for the CDR3: TGTGCTAGCAGCTTAGCTAGCGGGGGAAGCACAGATACGCAGTATTTT. Protein: CASSLASGGSTDTQYF. V and J are TRBV7-7 and TRBJ2-3; TRBD2 agrees at 10 bases. This CDR3 region has 16 residues. Germline assignment: CDR1 SSHAT and CDR2 FNYEAQ (reference sequence).

The chain links TRBV6-5 to TRBJ1-2; a possible D gene is TRBD1 (5 bases). V was cut by 7 bases and J by 4 bases, with 16 bases left in between. Germline V gene sequence: CDR1 MNHEY, CDR2 SVGAGI. This CDR3 contains 14 residues. This chain's CDR3 is CASTLIRGSYGYTF. The CDR3 DNA reads as TGTGCCAGCACCCTCATCCGGGGGAGCTATGGCTACACCTTC.

J is TRBJ2-3 and V is TRBV7-6; TRBD2 might be the D (6 bases). This CDR3 comprises 16 residues. Deletions cut 1 base from V and 2 bases from J, with 13 bases between. Per the germline V gene, CDR1 is SGHVS and CDR2 is FNYEAQ. In DNA form, the CDR3 reads TGTGCCAGCAGCTTAGGGAGGACGGGGGACACAGATACGCAGTATTTT. Encoded protein: CASSLGRTGDTDTQYF. Looking up the rest from reference TRBV7-6 and TRBJ2-3 gives the full variable domain: GAGVSQSPRYKVTKRGQDVALRCDPISGHVSLYWYRQALGQGPEFLTYFNYEAQQDKSGLPNDRFSAERPEGSISTLTIQRTEQRDSAMYRCASSLGRTGDTDTQYFGPGTRLTVL.

V usage is TRBV5-1 and J usage is TRBJ1-1, with D tentatively TRBD1 (5 bases). The CDR3 is 16 amino acids. Trimming removed 3 bases from V and 0 bases from J, with 15 bases in between. Germline loops: CDR1 SGHRS, CDR2 YFSETQ. DNA for the CDR3: TGCGCCAGCAGCTGGACGGTCCTAGGGGTGAACACTGAAGCTTTCTTT. Protein: CASSWTVLGVNTEAFF.

The sample holds one count of this clone. This chain uses TRBV7-9 with TRBJ1-1; D not certain. Germline CDR1 and CDR2: SEHNR and FQNEAQ (reference sequence). This CDR3 is built from 12 residues. V lost 3 bases to trimming and J lost 6 bases, with 8 bases between them. CDR3 loop: CASSFRGSEAFF. CDR3 coding DNA: TGTGCCAGCAGCTTTCGGGGTTCTGAAGCTTTCTTT.

V is TRBV5-1 and J is TRBJ2-5; 13 nucleotides align to TRBD2. The J segment lost 5 bases and the V segment lost 4 bases, leaving 5 bases of the junction unmatched. CDR1 and CDR2 (germline): SGHRS, YFSETQ. This CDR3 is built from 15 residues. The DNA for the CDR3 is TGCGCCAGCAGCGGGGGACTAGCGGGGCAGGAGACCCAGTACTTC. Encoded protein: CASSGGLAGQETQYF.

The CDR3 spells CASSPSQVGTEAFF. The CDR3 DNA follows: TGTGCCAGCTCACCCTCCCAAGTCGGCACTGAAGCTTTCTTT. The chain uses TRBV18 and TRBJ1-1; D is uncertain. V was trimmed by 3 bases and J by 4 bases, leaving 12 bases between them. The CDR3 has 14 amino acids. Germline V gene sequence: CDR1 KGHSH, CDR2 LQKENI.

This clone has a single count. The chain links TRBV4-2 to TRBJ1-3, with a weak D call TRBD1 (5 bases). V dropped 0 bases and J dropped 7 bases, with 10 bases sitting between them. In germline, CDR1 is LGHNA, CDR2 YNFKEQ. The CDR3 consists of 14 residues. The CDR3 region is CASSQDQDTNTIYF. CDR3 bases: TGTGCCAGCAGCCAAGATCAGGACACGAACACCATATATTTT.

The chain couples TRBV5-5 to TRBJ2-7; a possible D gene is TRBD1 (5 bases). The V end lost 0 bases, the J end lost 3 bases, and 10 bases lay between the germline ends. The CDR3 contains 14 residues. The germline CDR1 and CDR2 sequences are SGHKS and YYEKEE (reference sequence). CDR3 sequence (DNA): TGTGCCAGCAGCTTGGAAGGGGCCAACTACGAGCAGTACTTC. Translating it yields CASSLEGANYEQYF.

This clone was detected a few times. The gene calls are TRBV29-1 and TRBJ1-2, with a possible D match to TRBD1 (6 bases). The V gene lost 4 bases and the J gene lost 2 bases, with 14 bases spanning the gap. From germline, CDR1 is SQVTM and CDR2 ANQGSEA. The length of the CDR3 is 14 residues. Here the CDR3 reads CSVGSRDKNYGYTF. CDR3 in DNA: TGCAGCGTTGGATCCCGGGACAAGAACTATGGCTACACCTTC.

This clone was detected only once. The chain has TRBV7-8 and TRBJ2-5, with 14 bases fitting TRBD2. The V segment lost 5 bases and the J segment 4 bases; nucleotides outside the gene matches: 6. Germline V CDR1 and CDR2: SGHVS, FQNEAQ. This CDR3 region has 16 residues. The CDR3 nucleotides are TGTGCCAGCAGCCCGACTAGCGGGGGGGCGAGAGAGACCCAGTACTTC. It encodes CASSPTSGGARETQYF. The full variable domain, rest sourced from reference TRBV7-8 and TRBJ2-5, is GAGVSQSPRYKVAKRGQDVALRCDPISGHVSLFWYQQALGQGPEFLTYFQNEAQLDKSGLPSDRFFAERPEGSVSTLKIQRTQQEDSAVYLCASSPTSGGARETQYFGPGTRLLVL.

CDR3 sequence reads: CSVEQRNYGYTF. Written as DNA, the CDR3 is TGCAGCGTTGAGCAGAGGAACTATGGCTACACCTTC. This rearrangement joins TRBV29-1 to TRBJ1-2, with D hard to call. Trimming took off 3 bases at V and 2 bases at J, with 7 bases between the two ends. This CDR3 is 12 amino acids long. The germline gives CDR1 SQVTM, CDR2 ANQGSEA.

This chain uses TRBV14 with TRBJ2-7; D remains unclear. CDR1 and CDR2 (germline): SGHDN, FVKESK. Trimming took 10 bases from V and 3 from J, leaving 10 bases between them. This CDR3 spans 11 amino acids. CDR3 nucleotides: TGTGCCACCGGGTTGGGCTACGAGCAGTACTTC. Translating it yields CATGLGYEQYF.

The chain carries TRBV7-9 and TRBJ2-3; 7 bases are shared with TRBD2. Germline CDR1 is SEHNR and CDR2 is FQNEAQ (reference sequence). The CDR3 loop spans 14 amino acids. V lost 10 bases and J lost 2; bases outside the gene matches: 9. Written as DNA, the CDR3 is TGTGCCACCGAGGTCGGGGACTACACAGATACGCAGTATTTT. Its translation is CATEVGDYTDTQYF.

This chain connects TRBV19 to TRBJ1-5, with a tentative D call TRBD1 (6 bases). Germline CDR1 LNHDA, CDR2 SQIVND (reference sequence). V lost 1 base and J 8 bases, leaving 18 bases between the germline ends. This CDR3 has 16 residues. The CDR3 reads CASSIAPVGGRKPQHF. The CDR3 DNA is TGTGCCAGTAGTATAGCCCCAGTAGGGGGTAGGAAGCCCCAGCATTTT. The full variable domain, completed using reference TRBV19 and TRBJ1-5, is DGGITQSPKYLFRKEGQNVTLSCEQNLNHDAMYWYRQDPGQGLRLIYYSQIVNDFQKGDIAEGYSVSREKKESFPLTVTSAQKNPTAFYLCASSIAPVGGRKPQHFGDGTRLSIL.

The chain employs TRBV11-3 and TRBJ2-4, with a possible D match to TRBD1 (6 bases). The CDR3 is 14 residues long. V was pared by 2 bases and J by 1 base, with 6 bases between. The germline gives CDR1 SGHNT, CDR2 YENEEA. The CDR3 is CASSLQGAKNIQYF. CDR3 DNA sequence: TGTGCCAGCAGCTTACAGGGGGCCAAAAACATTCAGTACTTC. The entire variable domain, with the rest obtained from reference TRBV11-3 and TRBJ2-4, is as follows: EAGVVQSPRYKIIEKKQPVAFWCNPISGHNTLYWYLQNLGQGPELLIRYENEEAVDDSQLPKDRFSAERLKGVDSTLKIQPAELGDSAVYLCASSLQGAKNIQYFGAGTRLSVL.

The chain recombines TRBV7-8 with TRBJ2-1, with 11 bases that match TRBD2. The CDR3 length is 16 residues. V lost 5 bases, J lost 7 bases, and 10 bases stayed unmatched. From germline, CDR1 is SGHVS and CDR2 FQNEAQ. CDR3 sequence reads: CASSGLAGGPPNEQFF. The CDR3 nucleotides are TGTGCCAGCAGCGGGTTAGCGGGGGGGCCCCCAAATGAGCAGTTCTTC.

The V gene is TRBV4-1, the J gene TRBJ1-5; D is unresolved. The CDR3 totals 15 residues. CDR1 and CDR2 (germline): MGHRA, YSYEKL. V was pared by 3 bases and J by 2 bases, with 11 bases between. The CDR3 loop is CASSHTSEGNQPQHF. The CDR3 coding sequence is TGCGCCAGCAGCCACACATCGGAGGGCAATCAGCCCCAGCATTTT.

In its sample, this clone was seen once. The chain has TRBV5-6 and TRBJ2-5; 9 positions match TRBD2. This CDR3 has 15 amino acids. CDR1 and CDR2 from the germline V gene are SGHDT and YYEEEE. The junction had 1 base not matched to a gene; V was cut back by 1 base and J by 0 bases. The DNA of the CDR3 is TGTGCCAGCAGCTTGAGACTAGCGGACCAAGAGACCCAGTACTTC. Protein sequence: CASSLRLADQETQYF. Variable domain in full (rest from reference TRBV5-6 and TRBJ2-5): DAGVTQSPTHLIKTRGQQVTLRCSPKSGHDTVSWYQQALGQGPQFIFQYYEEEERQRGNFPDRFSGHQFPNYSSELNVNALLLGDSALYLCASSLRLADQETQYFGPGTRLLVL.